This entry lists 20 T cell receptor beta chains sequenced from one sample in a study of regulatory T cells in long-lasting Graves disease. Arm-PCR with iRepertoire HTBI primers amplified the CDR3 regions for these TCR beta libraries. TCRdb reprocessed the multiplex PCR reads with MiXCR, giving one entry per CDR3 protein. This table has 400,000 to 500,000 distinct CDR3 sequences, 15% appearing once. Time point of the sample: newly diagnosed GD, antithyroid drugs for less than 3 months. PBMC-extracted RNA yielded the TCR library. These data were likewise used in another study, on T cells in Graves' hyperthyroidism and ophthalmopathy.

This specimen consisted of peripheral blood mononuclear cells (PBMCs), obtained at new diagnosis, from a patient treated with antithyroid drugs. Source of these receptors: a woman in her thirties with Graves disease.

The chain uses TRBV29-1 and TRBJ2-3; a weak D match, TRBD2 (6 bases). V lost 7 bases and J 6 bases, leaving 17 bases between the germline ends. Germline CDR1 is SQVTM and CDR2 is ANQGSEA. The CDR3 is made up of 13 amino acids. In DNA form, the CDR3 reads TGCAGCGCTGAGGGTCCGGAGGGGGATACGCAGTATTTT. Translated: CSAEGPEGDTQYF.

This clonotype has a count of ten or more. The chain employs TRBV11-2 and TRBJ2-7; D call uncertain. V lost 3 bases, J lost 5 bases, and 11 bases lay in between. Per the germline V gene, CDR1 is SGHAT and CDR2 is FQNNGV. This CDR3 region has 13 residues. The CDR3 protein is CASSLGSENEQYF. Written as DNA, the CDR3 is TGTGCCAGCAGCTTGGGGTCGGAGAACGAGCAGTACTTC. Using reference TRBV11-2 and TRBJ2-7 for the parts outside the CDR3, the full variable domain is EAGVAQSPRYKIIEKRQSVAFWCNPISGHATLYWYQQILGQGPKLLIQFQNNGVVDDSQLPKDRFSAERLKGVDSTLKIQPAKLEDSAVYLCASSLGSENEQYFGPGTRLTVT.

This clonotype was counted ten times or more. The CDR3: CSAPDQGNEQFF. As DNA, the CDR3 is TGCAGTGCTCCGGACCAGGGCAATGAGCAGTTCTTC. The chain couples TRBV20-1 to TRBJ2-1; the D gene is possibly TRBD1 (5 bases). Trimming took off 5 bases at V and 6 bases at J, with 11 bases between the two ends. Germline V gene data show CDR1 as DFQATT and CDR2 as SNEGSKA (reference sequence). This CDR3 region has 12 residues.

This clonotype was detected only once. The rearrangement uses TRBV5-6 and TRBJ1-5, with TRBD1 matching over 7 bases. Trimming cost V 0 bases and J 5 bases; bases outside gene matches: 5. Germline CDR1 SGHDT, CDR2 YYEEEE. This CDR3 is built from 15 residues. DNA of the CDR3: TGTGCCAGCAGCTTGGCGGCAGGGGGACATCAGCCCCAGCATTTT. It translates to CASSLAAGGHQPQHF.

This clonotype was recorded many times. This chain links TRBV2 with TRBJ2-7; D might be TRBD1 (6 bases). Trimming cost V 6 bases and J 3 bases, with 12 bases left between them. CDR1 is SNHLY and CDR2 is FYNNEI in the germline V gene. The CDR3 spans 13 residues. For the CDR3, the DNA is TGTGCCAGCAGCTTATTAGGGGGCTACGAGCAGTACTTC. It codes for CASSLLGGYEQYF. Full variable domain (remainder filled in from reference TRBV2 and TRBJ2-7): EPEVTQTPSHQVTQMGQEVILRCVPISNHLYFYWYRQILGQKVEFLVSFYNNEISEKSEIFDDQFSVERPDGSNFTLKIRSTKLEDSAMYFCASSLLGGYEQYFGPGTRLTVT.

This clonotype was seen more than once but under ten times. V is TRBV20-1 and J is TRBJ2-5, with D possibly TRBD2 on 5 matching bases. The germline V and J ends were trimmed by 6 bases and 1 base, with 12 bases remaining between them. There are 13 residues in the CDR3. From germline, CDR1 is DFQATT and CDR2 SNEGSKA (reference sequence). The chain's CDR3 is CSAKEAAQETQYF. CDR3 in DNA: TGCAGTGCAAAGGAGGCGGCCCAAGAGACCCAGTACTTC.

J is TRBJ2-1 and V is TRBV11-3; TRBD1 matches 7 bases. V was pared by 1 base and J by 7 bases, with 7 bases of the junction left unmatched. The CDR3 loop spans 15 amino acids. Germline V gives CDR1 SGHNT, CDR2 YENEEA. The CDR3 sequence is CASSLGPKQGNEQFF. DNA for the CDR3: TGTGCCAGCAGCTTAGGGCCCAAACAGGGGAATGAGCAGTTCTTC.

The chain couples TRBV7-9 to TRBJ2-1; no firm D call. Germline V gene data show CDR1 as SEHNR and CDR2 as FQNEAQ (reference sequence). CDR3 length equals 16 residues. V lost 2 bases and J lost 0, with 11 bases in between. The CDR3, as DNA: TGTGCCAGCAGCTTAAATGCAGCGAACTCCTACAATGAGCAGTTCTTC. Its protein is CASSLNAANSYNEQFF.

As to this clonotype: A much larger clonotype is one base distant, so this may be a read error. The J gene is TRBJ2-1, the V gene TRBV7-3, with D perhaps given as TRBD1 or TRBD2 (5 bases each). The J call is doubtful: the DNA matches TRBJ2-7 better. CDR3 length equals 15 residues. Germline CDR1 and CDR2: SGHTA and FQGTGA. This CDR3 reads CASSLKGSSYNEQYF. The CDR3 nucleotides are TGTGCCAGCAGCTTAAAGGGGAGCTCCTACAATGAGCAGTACTTC.

This clonotype has only a few counts. This rearrangement joins TRBV25-1 to TRBJ1-2; possibly TRBD1 for D (5 bases). CDR3 length: 16 residues. Trimming stripped 5 bases from V and 4 bases from J, with 20 bases between. Germline-derived CDR1 and CDR2 are MGHDK and SYGVNS. In DNA form, the CDR3 reads TGTGCCAGCAGTCCTATGGGGCCTATCGGTCTCTATGGCTACACCTTC. This sequence encodes CASSPMGPIGLYGYTF.

In its sample, this clonotype was seen many times. The V call is TRBV6-1, the J call TRBJ2-3, with TRBD2 matching 7 bases. The V segment lost 8 bases and the J segment 3 bases; nucleotides outside the gene matches: 14. The germline V gene encodes CDR1 MNHNS and CDR2 SASEGT. The CDR3 length is 16 residues. In nucleotides, the CDR3 is TGTGCCAGCCACCGAGCGGGCGGGAGTGGGACAGATACGCAGTATTTT. Protein product: CASHRAGGSGTDTQYF.

This clonotype appeared a few times. This chain links TRBV13 with TRBJ1-3, with D perhaps TRBD1 (5 bases). Between the trimmed V and J ends, which lost 4 bases and 2 bases, there was a span of 9 bases. CDR3 length: 14 amino acids. Per germline, CDR1 PRHDT and CDR2 FYEKMQ (reference sequence). The CDR3 here is CASSYRQTGNTIYF. Here the CDR3 DNA reads TGTGCCAGCAGCTACCGACAGACTGGAAACACCATATATTTT.

This clonotype was seen ten or more times. The V call is TRBV20-1, the J call TRBJ2-7; D might be TRBD2 (6 bases). This CDR3 comprises 13 residues. Germline V CDR1 and CDR2: DFQATT, SNEGSKA (reference sequence). The V and J ends lost 5 bases and 2 bases respectively, with 13 bases between them. CDR3 sequence (DNA): TGCAGTGCTTCCGGGACTGCCACCTACGAGCAGTACTTC. Translating gives CSASGTATYEQYF.

This clonotype has just a few counts. The V call is TRBV6-1, the J call TRBJ2-7; the match to TRBD1 covers 11 bases. With V trimmed by 6 bases and J by 4 bases, 5 bases remained unmatched. Germline V gene data show CDR1 as MNHNS and CDR2 as SASEGT. The CDR3 has 14 residues. The CDR3 coding sequence is TGTGCCAGCAGATGGACAGGGGGCGCGTACGAGCAGTACTTC. Residues: CASRWTGGAYEQYF.

The chain is built from TRBV5-1 and TRBJ1-1, with D possibly matching TRBD1 (6 bases). CDR3 length: 13 residues. CDR1 is SGHRS, CDR2 YFSETQ, per germline. The V and J ends lost 4 bases and 8 bases respectively, with 15 bases between them. The CDR3 DNA is TGCGCCAGCAGCAAGGGGGGCAGTCAAGAAGCTTTCTTT. This codes for CASSKGGSQEAFF.

This clonotype showed up many times. J is TRBJ1-5 and V is TRBV11-2, with D tentatively TRBD1 (6 bases). The CDR3 loop spans 16 amino acids. The V end was cut by 1 base, the J end by 3 bases, with 13 bases between. The V gene's germline CDR1 is SGHAT and CDR2 FQNNGV. CDR3 region: CASSLGTGAFNQPQHF. CDR3 sequence (DNA): TGTGCCAGCAGCTTAGGAACGGGGGCGTTCAATCAGCCCCAGCATTTT.

This clonotype showed up many times. This chain connects TRBV5-6 to TRBJ1-5; 9 bases line up with TRBD1. The CDR3 is made up of 15 amino acids. Germline V gene data show CDR1 as SGHDT and CDR2 as YYEEEE. J lost 7 bases, V lost 5 bases, and 10 bases had no gene match. The CDR3 loop reads CASSSGTGSWQPQHF. Written as DNA, the CDR3 is TGTGCCAGCAGTTCCGGGACAGGGAGTTGGCAGCCCCAGCATTTT. The full variable domain, in which reference TRBV5-6 and TRBJ1-5 provide the parts outside the CDR3, is DAGVTQSPTHLIKTRGQQVTLRCSPKSGHDTVSWYQQALGQGPQFIFQYYEEEERQRGNFPDRFSGHQFPNYSSELNVNALLLGDSALYLCASSSGTGSWQPQHFGDGTRLSIL.

This clonotype was seen at least ten times. J is TRBJ1-1 and V is TRBV20-1, with D possibly TRBD1 on 6 matching bases. Germline assignment: CDR1 DFQATT and CDR2 SNEGSKA (reference sequence). This CDR3 comprises 13 residues. With 6 bases removed from V and 2 bases from J, the gap between germline ends came to 13 bases. CDR3 DNA sequence: TGCAGTGCGAGTGGACAGCCTAACACTGAAGCTTTCTTT. Encoded protein: CSASGQPNTEAFF.

This clonotype was observed many times. This sequence joins TRBV7-9 and TRBJ1-1; D might be TRBD1 (5 bases). Trimming removed 0 bases from V and 1 base from J, with 15 bases in between. CDR3 length: 17 amino acids. Germline CDR1 SEHNR, CDR2 FQNEAQ (reference sequence). The CDR3 is CASSLARGPARNTEAFF. The CDR3 coding sequence is TGTGCCAGCAGCTTAGCGCGGGGCCCAGCGAGGAACACTGAAGCTTTCTTT.

This clonotype was counted at least ten times. The chain uses TRBV2 and TRBJ1-5, with 9 bases aligning to TRBD1. The CDR3 is 14 residues long. J lost 7 bases, V lost 3 bases, and 4 bases had no gene match. Germline CDR1 SNHLY, CDR2 FYNNEI. The CDR3 DNA is TGTGCCAGCAGTGAGACAGGGGGAGCACAGCCCCAGCATTTT. It is translated as CASSETGGAQPQHF.